Included here is one T cell receptor beta chain sequence, with context. Germline values: CDR1 MNHEY, CDR2 SMNVEV (reference sequence). The CDR3 runs 15 residues. With 8 bases removed from V and 0 bases from J, the gap between germline ends came to 14 bases. This sample was included in a study of T-cell reconstitution after alpha-beta-depleted transplantation in children. Unique molecular identifiers featured in how the TCRbeta library was prepared. Using its own MiXCR run on the PCR reads, TCRdb lists one record per CDR3 protein. Of about 500,000 distinct CDR3 sequences listed, 30% to 35% are singletons.

The chain links TRBV27 to TRBJ1-5, with no clear D. This specimen was PBMCs from the stem cell graft donor, taken from the stem cell graft. This TCR derives from a human donor who donated a stem cell graft to a child with aplastic anemia. The CDR3 nucleotides are TGTGCCAGCTCTGGGAACTCGGGTAGCAATCAGCCCCAGCATTTT. Translated: CASSGNSGSNQPQHF.